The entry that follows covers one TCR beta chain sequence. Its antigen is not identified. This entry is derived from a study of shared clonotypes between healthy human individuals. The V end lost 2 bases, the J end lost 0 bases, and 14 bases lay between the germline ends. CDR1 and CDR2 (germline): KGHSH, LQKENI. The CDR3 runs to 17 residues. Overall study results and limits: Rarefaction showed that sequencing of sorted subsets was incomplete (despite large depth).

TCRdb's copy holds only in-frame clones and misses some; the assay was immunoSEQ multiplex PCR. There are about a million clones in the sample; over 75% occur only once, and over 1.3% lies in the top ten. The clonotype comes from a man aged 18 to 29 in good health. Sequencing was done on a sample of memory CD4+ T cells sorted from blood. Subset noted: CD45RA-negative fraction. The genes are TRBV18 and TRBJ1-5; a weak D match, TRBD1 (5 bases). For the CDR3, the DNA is TGTGCCAGCTCACCAAGGGCAGGGAGGGATAGCAATCAGCCCCAGCATTTT. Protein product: CASSPRAGRDSNQPQHF.